Presented here are 2 T cell receptor beta chains from one specimen sequenced in a study of blood T cell repertoires in COVID-19. This table comes from immunoSEQ multiplex PCR, and its TCRdb copy is limited to in-frame clones, with some not included. Of approximately 220,000 clones in the sample, 80% to 90% were seen once. The sequenced sample consisted of PBMCs or T cells enriched from blood (not recorded which). These receptors were obtained from a woman between 45 and 65 years old who had been exposed to COVID-19.

V is TRBV6-2 or TRBV6-3 and J is TRBJ1-2; D might be TRBD1 (6 bases). The CDR3 sequence is 14 residues long. V was clipped by 6 bases and J by 5 bases, with 16 bases between them. CDR1 is MNHEY, CDR2 SVGEGT, per germline. The CDR3 DNA is TGTGCCAGCAGCTTACTACAGGGAACTTATGGCTACACCTTC. Protein sequence: CASSLLQGTYGYTF.

This sequence joins TRBV6-5 and TRBJ1-2; D is ambiguous. The CDR3 runs to 11 residues. Germline V lookup: CDR1 MNHEY, CDR2 SVGAGI. V was cut by 4 bases and J by 8 bases, with 8 bases left in between. CDR3 amino acids: CASSFSGGYTF. DNA for the CDR3: TGTGCCAGCAGTTTCTCGGGCGGCTACACCTTC.